This is a list of T cell receptor beta chains from one sample in a study of early stage breast cancer tumors. TCRdb's copy holds only in-frame clones and misses some; the assay was immunoSEQ multiplex PCR. The sample holds approximately 75,000 clones, approximately 80% seen once. Sequencing was carried out using blood. The receptors here all came from a person aged 35 to 50 with breast cancer. CDR3s include the opening cysteine and the closing phenylalanine or tryptophan. The D gene is left open where the match is weak. Some rows mark clone size as missing; the rest say once, few, many or name a class of expanded clone.

d_call: TRBD2; v_call: TRBV27; clone_size: .; j_call: TRBJ2-1; cdr3_aa: CASSLYPGAGGSYNEQFF; cdr3_nt: TGTGCCAGCAGTTTATACCCCGGAGCGGGAGGCTCCTACAATGAGCAGTTCTTC
d_call: TRBD2; v_call: TRBV5-1; clone_size: .; j_call: TRBJ2-1; cdr3_aa: CASSFTTSGRFNEQFF; cdr3_nt: TGCGCCAGCAGCTTTACGACTAGCGGGAGGTTCAATGAGCAGTTCTTC
d_call: .; v_call: TRBV30; clone_size: .; j_call: TRBJ1-5; cdr3_aa: CAWNQFNQPQHF; cdr3_nt: TGTGCCTGGAACCAGTTCAATCAGCCCCAGCATTTT
d_call: TRBD2; v_call: TRBV4-2; clone_size: few; j_call: TRBJ2-2; cdr3_aa: CASSQDRVAGGLGNTGELFF; cdr3_nt: TGTGCCAGCAGCCAAGATCGGGTAGCGGGAGGATTGGGGAACACCGGGGAGCTGTTTTTT
d_call: TRBD2; v_call: TRBV18; clone_size: .; j_call: TRBJ2-1; cdr3_aa: CASSPPGLVNEQFF; cdr3_nt: TGTGCCAGCTCACCACCGGGACTAGTAAATGAGCAGTTCTTC
d_call: .; v_call: TRBV28; clone_size: .; j_call: TRBJ1-2; cdr3_aa: CASTQGGGYTF; cdr3_nt: TGTGCCAGCACTCAGGGTGGTGGCTACACCTTC
d_call: .; v_call: TRBV14; clone_size: .; j_call: TRBJ1-2; cdr3_aa: CASSQGNSYGYTF; cdr3_nt: TGTGCCAGCAGCCAAGGGAATTCCTATGGCTACACCTTC
d_call: .; v_call: TRBV18; clone_size: .; j_call: TRBJ2-7; cdr3_aa: CASFLSTDSTYEQYF; cdr3_nt: TGTGCCAGCTTTCTTTCCACCGACAGTACCTACGAGCAGTACTTC
d_call: .; v_call: TRBV18; clone_size: few; j_call: TRBJ1-1; cdr3_aa: CASSLTGPNTEAFF; cdr3_nt: TGTGCCAGCTCACTTACCGGGCCGAACACTGAAGCTTTCTTT
d_call: TRBD1; v_call: TRBV7-9; clone_size: medium-sized; j_call: TRBJ1-2; cdr3_aa: CASSGTGTKTNYGYTF; cdr3_nt: TGTGCCAGCAGCGGGACAGGGACGAAGACTAACTATGGCTACACCTTC
d_call: .; v_call: TRBV6-1; clone_size: .; j_call: TRBJ2-7; cdr3_aa: CASSELSGVSYEQYF; cdr3_nt: TGTGCCAGCAGTGAACTCTCGGGTGTCTCCTACGAGCAGTACTTC
d_call: .; v_call: TRBV10-3; clone_size: .; j_call: TRBJ1-1; cdr3_aa: CAISESPGRTEAFF; cdr3_nt: TGTGCCATCAGTGAGTCGCCAGGTCGCACTGAAGCTTTCTTT
d_call: TRBD1; v_call: TRBV6-1; clone_size: once; j_call: TRBJ2-7; cdr3_aa: CASLTGDPYEQYF; cdr3_nt: TGTGCCAGCTTGACAGGGGATCCCTACGAGCAGTACTTC
d_call: TRBD2; v_call: TRBV19; clone_size: few; j_call: TRBJ2-7; cdr3_aa: CASSAMGGLDPYEQYF; cdr3_nt: TGTGCCAGTAGTGCCATGGGGGGGTTGGATCCCTACGAGCAGTACTTC
d_call: .; v_call: TRBV28; clone_size: .; j_call: TRBJ1-2; cdr3_aa: CASREIGGSYTF; cdr3_nt: TGTGCCAGCAGAGAAATAGGAGGTAGCTACACCTTC
d_call: TRBD2; v_call: TRBV29-1; clone_size: once; j_call: TRBJ2-1; cdr3_aa: CSVLKLAGGNEQFF; cdr3_nt: TGCAGCGTTTTAAAGCTAGCGGGAGGCAATGAGCAGTTCTTC
d_call: .; v_call: TRBV29-1; clone_size: .; j_call: TRBJ2-2; cdr3_aa: CSVAQGVAGRLFF; cdr3_nt: TGCAGCGTCGCCCAGGGTGTAGCAGGGAGGCTGTTTTTT
d_call: .; v_call: TRBV29-1; clone_size: .; j_call: TRBJ1-1; cdr3_aa: CSVEEQGNTEAFF; cdr3_nt: TGCAGCGTTGAAGAGCAAGGGAACACTGAAGCTTTCTTT
d_call: .; v_call: TRBV5-5; clone_size: .; j_call: TRBJ1-4; cdr3_aa: CASSLVVGTTNEKLFF; cdr3_nt: TGTGCCAGCAGCTTGGTAGTGGGTACCACTAATGAAAAACTGTTTTTT
d_call: .; v_call: TRBV30; clone_size: .; j_call: TRBJ1-4; cdr3_aa: CAWSGGGVDATNEKLFF; cdr3_nt: TGTGCCTGGAGTGGTGGGGGGGTAGATGCAACTAATGAAAAACTGTTTTTT
d_call: .; v_call: TRBV7-9; clone_size: .; j_call: TRBJ1-1; cdr3_aa: CASSLVGGLNTEAFF; cdr3_nt: TGTGCCAGCAGCTTAGTAGGTGGATTGAACACTGAAGCTTTCTTT
d_call: TRBD2; v_call: TRBV11-3; clone_size: .; j_call: TRBJ2-5; cdr3_aa: CASSSNHRGSRETQYF; cdr3_nt: TGTGCCAGCAGCTCCAACCACCGCGGGAGCAGAGAGACCCAGTACTTC
d_call: TRBD2; v_call: TRBV5-4; clone_size: .; j_call: TRBJ2-1; cdr3_aa: CASSLVLAGEDEQFF; cdr3_nt: TGTGCCAGCAGCTTGGTACTAGCGGGAGAGGATGAGCAGTTCTTC
d_call: .; v_call: TRBV18; clone_size: .; j_call: TRBJ2-5; cdr3_aa: CASTSNRAETQYF; cdr3_nt: TGTGCCAGTACATCCAACAGGGCCGAGACCCAGTACTTC
d_call: TRBD2; v_call: TRBV7-3; clone_size: .; j_call: TRBJ2-3; cdr3_aa: CASSRTSGLHGDTQYF; cdr3_nt: TGTGCCAGCAGCCGGACTAGCGGGTTGCATGGAGATACGCAGTATTTT
d_call: .; v_call: TRBV7-2; clone_size: .; j_call: TRBJ2-1; cdr3_aa: CASSLAGTEQFF; cdr3_nt: TGTGCCAGCAGCTTAGCGGGGACTGAGCAGTTCTTC
d_call: TRBD2; v_call: TRBV10-2; clone_size: .; j_call: TRBJ2-1; cdr3_aa: CASRLAGEKWQFF; cdr3_nt: TGCGCCAGCAGACTAGCGGGAGAAAAGTGGCAGTTCTTC
d_call: .; v_call: TRBV7-9; clone_size: few; j_call: TRBJ2-7; cdr3_aa: CASSSTGAIREQYF; cdr3_nt: TGTGCCAGCAGCTCTACGGGGGCAATAAGGGAGCAGTACTTC
d_call: TRBD2; v_call: TRBV28; clone_size: .; j_call: TRBJ2-3; cdr3_aa: CASSFRTSGITGTDTQYF; cdr3_nt: TGTGCCAGCAGTTTCAGGACTAGCGGGATAACAGGGACAGATACGCAGTATTTT
d_call: TRBD1; v_call: TRBV2; clone_size: .; j_call: TRBJ2-1; cdr3_aa: CASQVDRGDEQFF; cdr3_nt: TGTGCCAGCCAAGTCGACAGGGGCGATGAGCAGTTCTTC
d_call: .; v_call: TRBV29-1; clone_size: .; j_call: TRBJ1-2; cdr3_aa: CSGEDRQGHGYTF; cdr3_nt: TGCAGCGGTGAAGATAGGCAGGGCCATGGCTACACCTTC
d_call: .; v_call: TRBV11-2; clone_size: .; j_call: TRBJ1-3; cdr3_aa: CASSEGTGNTIYF; cdr3_nt: TGTGCCAGCAGCGAAGGAACTGGAAACACCATATATTTT
d_call: .; v_call: TRBV18; clone_size: .; j_call: TRBJ2-3; cdr3_aa: CASSPLSVSSTDTQYF; cdr3_nt: TGTGCCAGCTCACCATTAAGCGTTTCTAGCACAGATACGCAGTATTTT
d_call: .; v_call: TRBV7-8; clone_size: .; j_call: TRBJ1-5; cdr3_aa: CASSLVSYADQPQHF; cdr3_nt: TGTGCCAGCAGCTTAGTATCTTATGCGGATCAGCCCCAGCATTTT
d_call: .; v_call: TRBV7-6; clone_size: .; j_call: TRBJ1-5; cdr3_aa: CASSLARDQPQHF; cdr3_nt: TGTGCCAGCAGCTTAGCGAGGGATCAGCCCCAGCATTTT
d_call: .; v_call: TRBV6-6; clone_size: .; j_call: TRBJ2-1; cdr3_aa: CASSYKGPYNEQFF; cdr3_nt: TGTGCCAGCAGTTACAAGGGCCCCTACAATGAGCAGTTCTTC